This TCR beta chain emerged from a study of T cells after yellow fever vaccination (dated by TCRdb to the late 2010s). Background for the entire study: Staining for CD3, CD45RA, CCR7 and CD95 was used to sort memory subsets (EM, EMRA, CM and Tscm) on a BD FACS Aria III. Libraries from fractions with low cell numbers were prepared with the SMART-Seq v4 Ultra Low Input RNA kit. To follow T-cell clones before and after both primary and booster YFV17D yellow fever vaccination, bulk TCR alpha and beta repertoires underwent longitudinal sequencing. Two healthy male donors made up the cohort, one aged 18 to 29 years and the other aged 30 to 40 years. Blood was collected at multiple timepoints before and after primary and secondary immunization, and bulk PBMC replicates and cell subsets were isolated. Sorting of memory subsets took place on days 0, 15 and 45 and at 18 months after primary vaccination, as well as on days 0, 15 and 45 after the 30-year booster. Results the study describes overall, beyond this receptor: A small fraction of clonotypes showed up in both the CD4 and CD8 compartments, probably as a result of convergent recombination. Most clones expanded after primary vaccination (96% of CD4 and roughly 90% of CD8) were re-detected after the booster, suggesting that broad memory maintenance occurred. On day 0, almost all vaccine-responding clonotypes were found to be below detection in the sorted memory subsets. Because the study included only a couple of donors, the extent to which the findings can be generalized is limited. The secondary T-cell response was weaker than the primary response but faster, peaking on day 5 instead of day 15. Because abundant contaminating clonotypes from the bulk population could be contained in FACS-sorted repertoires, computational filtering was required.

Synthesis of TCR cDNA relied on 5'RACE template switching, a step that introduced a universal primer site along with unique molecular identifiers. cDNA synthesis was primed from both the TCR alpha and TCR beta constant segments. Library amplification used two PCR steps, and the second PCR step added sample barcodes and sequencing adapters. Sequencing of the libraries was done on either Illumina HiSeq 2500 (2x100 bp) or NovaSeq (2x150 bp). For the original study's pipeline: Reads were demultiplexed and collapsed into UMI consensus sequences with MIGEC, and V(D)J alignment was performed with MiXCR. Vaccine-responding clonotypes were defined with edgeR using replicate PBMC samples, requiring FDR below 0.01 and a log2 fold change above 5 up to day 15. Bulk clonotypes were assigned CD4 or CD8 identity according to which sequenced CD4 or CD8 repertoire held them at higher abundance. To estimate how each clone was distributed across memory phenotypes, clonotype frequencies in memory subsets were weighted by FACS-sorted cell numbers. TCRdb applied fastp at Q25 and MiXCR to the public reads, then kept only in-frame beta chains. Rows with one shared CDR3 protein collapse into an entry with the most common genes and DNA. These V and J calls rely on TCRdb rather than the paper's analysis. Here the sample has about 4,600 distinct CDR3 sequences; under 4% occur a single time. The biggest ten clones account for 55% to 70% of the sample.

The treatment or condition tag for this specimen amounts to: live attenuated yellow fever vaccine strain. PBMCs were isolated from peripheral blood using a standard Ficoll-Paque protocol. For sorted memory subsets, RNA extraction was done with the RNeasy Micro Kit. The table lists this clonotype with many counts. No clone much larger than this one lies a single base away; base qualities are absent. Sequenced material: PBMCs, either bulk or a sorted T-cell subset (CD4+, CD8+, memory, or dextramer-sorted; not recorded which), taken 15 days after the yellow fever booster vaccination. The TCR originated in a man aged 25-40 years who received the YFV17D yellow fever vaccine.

The CDR3 region has the sequence CASSLLAGSFEQYF. The nucleotides read TGTGCCAGCAGCTTACTCGCGGGATCTTTCGAGCAGTACTTC. The chain uses TRBV7-9 and TRBJ2-7; TRBD2 might be the D gene, on 6 matching bases. Trimming removed 2 bases from V and 6 bases from J, leaving 14 bases between the germline ends. The CDR3 numbers 14 residues from cysteine through phenylalanine. The retained sequence is limited to the CDR3, 42 bases, with the frame set at the first base. From a lookup of the germline V gene (reference sequence), CDR1 and CDR2 are SEHNR and FQNEAQ. The full variable domain, completed from the reference TRBV7-9 and TRBJ2-7 proteins outside the CDR3, reads DTGVSQNPRHKITKRGQNVTFRCDPISEHNRLYWYRQTLGQGPEFLTYFQNEAQLEKSRLLSDRFSAERPKGSFSTLEIQRTEQGDSAMYLCASSLLAGSFEQYFGPGTRLTVT.